Each of the 29 T cell receptor beta chains below was sequenced from the same sample in a study of memory CD4+ T cells and cytomegalovirus serostatus. Assay used: immunoSEQ multiplex PCR; TCRdb lists only in-frame clones, some missing. The sample shows 45,000 to 60,000 clones, 60% to 80% of them seen only once. Single viable CD3+CD4+CD8-CD45RO+ cells were sorted as the memory CD4+ T cells. The sample was memory CD4+ T cells from blood. These TCRs come from an adult in good health and CMV-seropositive.

The chain uses TRBV30 and TRBJ2-7, with D perhaps TRBD1 (6 bases). This CDR3 is built from 15 residues. The V end was cut by 1 base, the J end by 3 bases, with 16 bases between. Germline CDR1 and CDR2: GTSNPN and SVGIG (reference sequence). The CDR3 sequence is CAWSEVGQGIYEQYF. The CDR3 coding sequence is TGTGCCTGGAGTGAGGTAGGGCAGGGGATCTACGAGCAGTACTTC.

This chain connects TRBV11-1 to TRBJ1-3; D is unclear. The V gene lost 5 bases and the J gene lost 1 base, with 12 bases spanning the gap. Germline V gene data show CDR1 as SGHAT and CDR2 as FQDESV (reference sequence). The CDR3 covers 15 residues. CDR3 bases: TGTGCCAGCAGCGGAAAAAGGGATTCTGGAAACACCATATATTTT. This sequence encodes CASSGKRDSGNTIYF.

The rearrangement joins TRBV7-8 to TRBJ2-5, with a possible D match to TRBD1 (5 bases). With the DNA end fitting TRBJ2-7 better, the J assignment may be wrong. This CDR3 contains 15 residues. Germline loops: CDR1 SGHVS, CDR2 FQNEAQ. The CDR3: CASSLAGRAGYEQYF. CDR3 DNA: TGTGCCAGCAGCTTAGCCGGCAGGGCAGGCTACGAGCAGTACTTC.

The V and J genes are TRBV7-6 and TRBJ2-4; maybe TRBD2 (6 bases). This CDR3 comprises 12 residues. V lost 5 bases to trimming and J lost 6 bases, with 8 bases between them. Germline V gene data show CDR1 as SGHVS and CDR2 as FNYEAQ. CDR3 amino acids: CASSDGGNIQYF. CDR3 DNA sequence: TGTGCCAGCAGCGACGGGGGAAACATTCAGTACTTC.

The chain couples TRBV19 to TRBJ1-2; D remains unclear. This CDR3 has 14 amino acids. Trimming took 7 bases from V and 6 from J, leaving 18 bases between them. Germline CDR1 is LNHDA and CDR2 is SQIVND (reference sequence). The CDR3 sequence: CASNGREGPHGYTF. CDR3 nucleotide sequence: TGTGCCAGTAATGGCCGGGAAGGGCCGCATGGCTACACCTTC.

This clone was recorded only once. V gene TRBV4-2 combines with J gene TRBJ2-2; D not resolved. Germline V lookup: CDR1 LGHNA, CDR2 YNFKEQ. This CDR3 has 17 amino acids. The V end lost 1 base, the J end lost 5 bases, and 17 bases lay between the germline ends. CDR3 residues: CASSQGWGRLETGELFF. In nucleotides, the CDR3 is TGTGCCAGCAGCCAAGGTTGGGGTAGGCTAGAAACCGGGGAGCTGTTTTTT.

The gene calls are TRBV14 and TRBJ1-1; no clear D gene. Germline V gene data show CDR1 as SGHDN and CDR2 as FVKESK. With 4 bases removed from V and 1 base from J, the gap between germline ends came to 7 bases. The CDR3 covers 13 residues. DNA of the CDR3: TGTGCCAGCAGCCCGTTGGGGAACACTGAAGCTTTCTTT. Translated: CASSPLGNTEAFF.

This clone has more than one count but fewer than ten. The chain combines TRBV19 with TRBJ2-7, with 12 bases matching TRBD2. This CDR3 spans 15 amino acids. Trimming at V came to 8 bases and at J to 6 bases, leaving 11 bases not matched to a gene. Germline CDR1 reads LNHDA; CDR2 reads SQIVND (reference sequence). CDR3 in amino acids: CASRTLAGGPSEQYF. The DNA for the CDR3 is TGTGCCAGTCGTACCCTAGCGGGGGGGCCTTCCGAGCAGTACTTC.

The chain employs TRBV11-3 and TRBJ2-5; a weak D match, TRBD2 (5 bases). The CDR3 contains 13 residues. The V end was cut by 2 bases, the J end by 5 bases, with 9 bases between. Germline V gene lookup returns CDR1 SGHNT and CDR2 YENEEA. The CDR3 protein is CASSLSPGETQYF. CDR3 nucleotides: TGTGCCAGCAGCTTAAGTCCGGGGGAGACCCAGTACTTC.

The gene calls are TRBV9 and TRBJ2-2; 8 nucleotides align to TRBD2. With 2 bases clipped from V and 1 base from J, the junction kept 1 base outside the gene matches. Germline V gene lookup returns CDR1 SGDLS and CDR2 YYNGEE. This CDR3 is 15 amino acids long. The CDR3 DNA sequence: TGTGCCAGCAGCGTGGCGGGGGGGAACACCGGGGAGCTGTTTTTT. Its translation: CASSVAGGNTGELFF.

The chain carries TRBV6-4 and TRBJ2-1, with D tentatively TRBD1 or TRBD2 (5 bases each). This CDR3 spans 13 amino acids. V dropped 3 bases and J dropped 10 bases, with 13 bases sitting between them. CDR1 and CDR2 (germline): MRHNA, SNTAGT. CDR3 coding DNA: TGTGCCAGCAGTGAGGGTGGGGGAAGGGAGCAGTTCTTC. Translation gives CASSEGGGREQFF.

The chain joins TRBV11-2 to TRBJ2-7, with D possibly matching TRBD2 (7 bases). The V end lost 5 bases, the J end lost 7 bases, and 18 bases lay between the germline ends. Germline V gene lookup returns CDR1 SGHAT and CDR2 FQNNGV. This CDR3 has 14 residues. CDR3: CASSPEGEGMEQYF. The CDR3 DNA sequence: TGTGCCAGCAGCCCAGAGGGGGAGGGAATGGAGCAGTACTTC.

The V gene is TRBV5-1, the J gene TRBJ1-5; no definite D call. This CDR3 has 14 residues. Per the germline V gene, CDR1 is SGHRS and CDR2 is YFSETQ. The V gene lost 0 bases and the J gene lost 5 bases, with 9 bases spanning the gap. The CDR3, as DNA: TGCGCCAGCAGCTTGGACGGGGTCGATCAGCCCCAGCATTTT. As protein: CASSLDGVDQPQHF. The full variable domain, its missing parts supplied by reference TRBV5-1 and TRBJ1-5, is KAGVTQTPRYLIKTRGQQVTLSCSPISGHRSVSWYQQTPGQGLQFLFEYFSETQRNKGNFPGRFSGRQFSNSRSEMNVSTLELGDSALYLCASSLDGVDQPQHFGDGTRLSIL.

This chain connects TRBV7-6 to TRBJ2-2; D possibly corresponds to TRBD1 (6 bases). Trimming left V 2 bases short and J 7 bases short, with 11 bases between. Germline V gene lookup returns CDR1 SGHVS and CDR2 FNYEAQ. This CDR3 has 14 amino acids. The CDR3 bases are TGTGCCAGCAGCTTACTAACAGGGATCGGGGAGCTGTTTTTT. Translation gives CASSLLTGIGELFF. The full variable domain, its missing parts supplied by reference TRBV7-6 and TRBJ2-2, is GAGVSQSPRYKVTKRGQDVALRCDPISGHVSLYWYRQALGQGPEFLTYFNYEAQQDKSGLPNDRFSAERPEGSISTLTIQRTEQRDSAMYRCASSLLTGIGELFFGEGSRLTVL.

This chain links TRBV7-2 with TRBJ1-4; D gene ambiguous. Trimming pared 4 bases from V and 3 bases from J, leaving 9 bases between. Germline V gives CDR1 SGHTA, CDR2 FQGNSA. The CDR3 is made up of 14 amino acids. CDR3 region: CASSSHGANEKLFF. CDR3 DNA sequence: TGTGCCAGCAGCTCCCACGGGGCTAATGAAAAACTGTTTTTT.

This chain joins TRBV7-9 and TRBJ1-2; D is undetermined. Germline CDR1 is SEHNR and CDR2 is FQNEAQ (reference sequence). The CDR3 contains 13 residues. Trimming took off 5 bases at V and 8 bases at J, with 15 bases between the two ends. Here the CDR3 DNA reads TGTGCCAGCAGCCCTTCCCAGGCACCCGGCTACACCTTC. Its translation: CASSPSQAPGYTF.

This chain links TRBV5-1 with TRBJ2-2; D gene uncertain. The CDR3 runs 16 residues. The V end lost 4 bases, the J end lost 5 bases, and 18 bases lay between the germline ends. CDR1 and CDR2 (germline): SGHRS, YFSETQ. In DNA, the CDR3 is TGCGCCAGCAGCCCTCCCTGGCAGGTGACGACCGGGGAGCTGTTTTTT. Translating gives CASSPPWQVTTGELFF.

This rearrangement joins TRBV6-5 to TRBJ1-1; unclear D gene. V shed 5 bases and J shed 0 bases, with 7 bases lying between them. The length of the CDR3 is 13 residues. Per the germline V gene, CDR1 is MNHEY and CDR2 is SVGAGI. Here the CDR3 reads CASSGNLNTEAFF. CDR3 nucleotides: TGTGCCAGCAGTGGAAACCTGAACACTGAAGCTTTCTTT.

The chain recombines TRBV7-9 with TRBJ1-2; D may be TRBD1 (5 bases). CDR3 length equals 12 residues. The germline gives CDR1 SEHNR, CDR2 FQNEAQ (reference sequence). Trimming pared 5 bases from V and 4 bases from J, leaving 8 bases between. In DNA, the CDR3 is TGTGCCAGCAGCGAGGGGAGCTATGGCTACACCTTC. Translated, it gives CASSEGSYGYTF.

The chain carries TRBV28 and TRBJ2-1; 11 nucleotides match TRBD2. After removal of 6 bases from V and 1 base from J, the junction contained 11 bases not matched to a gene. The CDR3 loop spans 18 amino acids. Germline V gene sequence: CDR1 MDHEN, CDR2 SYDVKM. CDR3 nucleotides: TGTGCCAGCAGCTTGTTGGCTAGCGGGGGGCGATCCTACAATGAGCAGTTCTTC. Its translation is CASSLLASGGRSYNEQFF.

This clone was found a few times. The junction departs from the called germline gene at one end, perhaps through a read error. Other DNA sequences within the sample encode an identical CDR3. In DNA form, the CDR3 reads TGTGCCAGCAGTTTAGCGGGGGGAGGCAATGAGCAGTTCTTC. Translated, it gives CASSLAGGGNEQFF. J is TRBJ2-1 and V is TRBV7-2; 10 nucleotides line up with TRBD2. The CDR3 loop spans 14 amino acids. Germline V gene sequence: CDR1 SGHTA, CDR2 FQGNSA. The whole variable domain, remainder taken from reference TRBV7-2 and TRBJ2-1, is GAGVSQSPSNKVTEKGKDVELRCDPISGHTALYWYRQSLGQGLEFLIYFQGNSAPDKSGLPSDRFSAERTGGSVSTLTIQRTQQEDSAVYLCASSLAGGGNEQFFGPGTRLTVL.

The chain uses TRBV5-1 and TRBJ2-2; TRBD2 aligns across 9 bases. The germline V gene encodes CDR1 SGHRS and CDR2 YFSETQ. Trimming cost V 0 bases and J 0 bases; bases outside gene matches: 0. This CDR3 region has 16 residues. CDR3 residues: CASSLASGANTGELFF. In nucleotides, the CDR3 is TGCGCCAGCAGCTTGGCTAGCGGGGCGAACACCGGGGAGCTGTTTTTT.

The chain is built from TRBV5-8 and TRBJ2-7; 9 nucleotides match TRBD2. The trim removed 2 bases at V and 7 bases at J, leaving 16 bases unmatched. The CDR3 runs to 17 residues. Germline loops: CDR1 SGHTS, CDR2 YDEGEE. CDR3 amino acids: CASSFVASGTDPGEQYF. In DNA form, the CDR3 reads TGTGCCAGCAGCTTTGTGGCTAGCGGGACAGATCCAGGGGAGCAGTACTTC.

This sequence joins TRBV28 and TRBJ1-2; D is ambiguous. The V end was cut by 3 bases, the J end by 4 bases, with 12 bases between. The length of the CDR3 is 14 residues. CDR1 MDHEN and CDR2 SYDVKM come from the germline V gene. CDR3 sequence (DNA): TGTGCCAGCAGTTTTGAACAGAGGTCCTATGGCTACACCTTC. Residues: CASSFEQRSYGYTF.

The chain is built from TRBV5-5 and TRBJ1-4; no clear D gene. Per the germline V gene, CDR1 is SGHKS and CDR2 is YYEKEE (reference sequence). V was shortened by 8 bases and J by 6 bases, with 17 bases between the two germline ends. CDR3 length equals 14 residues. The CDR3 reads CASQAPRADEKLFF. DNA for the CDR3: TGTGCCAGTCAAGCTCCGAGGGCGGATGAAAAACTGTTTTTT.

Written as DNA, the CDR3 is TGTGCCAGCAGCGCAGCAGGGCGGCAAGAGACCCAGTACTTC. Its translation is CASSAAGRQETQYF. The chain is built from TRBV9 and TRBJ2-5, with D perhaps TRBD1 (5 bases). The CDR3 runs to 14 residues. Trimming shortened V by 3 bases and J by 2 bases, and 11 bases separated the two germline ends. CDR1 and CDR2 from the germline V gene are SGDLS and YYNGEE.

This clone has only a few counts. The chain recombines TRBV28 with TRBJ2-4; possible D gene TRBD2, 6 bases. V was trimmed by 2 bases and J by 7 bases, leaving 9 bases between them. The CDR3 runs 13 residues. Germline-derived CDR1 and CDR2 are MDHEN and SYDVKM. CDR3 residues: CASSLAGTNIQYF. CDR3 sequence (DNA): TGTGCCAGCAGTTTAGCGGGGACGAACATTCAGTACTTC.

The chain combines TRBV2 with TRBJ2-2, with 8 bases identical to TRBD2. Germline V CDR1 and CDR2: SNHLY, FYNNEI. The J segment lost 1 base and the V segment lost 6 bases, leaving 7 bases of the junction unmatched. CDR3 length: 16 residues. The CDR3 bases are TGTGCCAGCAGCCTTTATGCGGGGGGGAACACCGGGGAGCTGTTTTTT. Translated, it gives CASSLYAGGNTGELFF.

The chain joins TRBV7-9 to TRBJ2-2; D possibly matches TRBD1 or TRBD2 (6 bases each). In germline, CDR1 is SEHNR, CDR2 FQNEAQ (reference sequence). CDR3 size: 14 residues. The ends were cut back, 10 bases at V and 0 bases at J, with 12 bases in the middle. CDR3 coding DNA: TGTGCCACGACGGGGGCCTCGAACACCGGGGAGCTGTTTTTT. It yields the protein CATTGASNTGELFF. Full variable domain (rest looked up from reference TRBV7-9 and TRBJ2-2): DTGVSQNPRHKITKRGQNVTFRCDPISEHNRLYWYRQTLGQGPEFLTYFQNEAQLEKSRLLSDRFSAERPKGSFSTLEIQRTEQGDSAMYLCATTGASNTGELFFGEGSRLTVL.